This record looks at one T cell receptor beta chain sequence and its context. This clonotype was counted at least ten times. The clone's antigen remains unknown. Qualities for individual bases were not recorded, and no much larger clone is one base off. These data are taken from a study of response to subunit inactivated influenza vaccine listed by TCRdb under 2018. Regarding the study in general: To follow how T cells responded to a trivalent subunit inactivated influenza vaccine, the researchers relied on deep quantitative profiling of the T cell receptor repertoire.

What the research found in general, with its limitations: The authors suggested that each seasonal influenza vaccination may recruit only a limited number of new T cells.

Relative to germline, V is missing 4 bases and J is missing 2 bases, with 8 bases of the junction outside any gene match. From cysteine to phenylalanine, the CDR3 is 16 amino acids long. The DNA shown is the 48-base CDR3, in frame from base 1. The germline V gene gives CDR1 as SGHDT and CDR2 as YYEEEE. Libraries were constructed by RT-PCR. Sequencing used an Illumina HiSeq 2500. TCRdb's own reprocessing of the public reads used fastp at Q25 and MiXCR and kept productive beta chains. Merged by CDR3 protein, the rows form single entries marked with the most common genes and DNA. The sample table records a few hundred thousand distinct CDR3 sequences; approximately 7.8% of these occur just once. The ten largest clonotypes hold around 12% of the sample.

The clonotype originates from a man between 45 and 75 years old who received an inactivated influenza vaccine. Donor details come from another sample of the same person, matched by shared clones. Source: PBMCs from blood, taken less than 30 months after vaccination. This sequence uses TRBV5-6 and TRBJ2-3, and 9 junctional nucleotides match TRBD2. The CDR3 amino acid sequence is: CASSQGLAPDTDTQYF. The DNA sequence reads TGTGCCAGCAGCCAGGGACTAGCTCCCGACACAGATACGCAGTATTTT.